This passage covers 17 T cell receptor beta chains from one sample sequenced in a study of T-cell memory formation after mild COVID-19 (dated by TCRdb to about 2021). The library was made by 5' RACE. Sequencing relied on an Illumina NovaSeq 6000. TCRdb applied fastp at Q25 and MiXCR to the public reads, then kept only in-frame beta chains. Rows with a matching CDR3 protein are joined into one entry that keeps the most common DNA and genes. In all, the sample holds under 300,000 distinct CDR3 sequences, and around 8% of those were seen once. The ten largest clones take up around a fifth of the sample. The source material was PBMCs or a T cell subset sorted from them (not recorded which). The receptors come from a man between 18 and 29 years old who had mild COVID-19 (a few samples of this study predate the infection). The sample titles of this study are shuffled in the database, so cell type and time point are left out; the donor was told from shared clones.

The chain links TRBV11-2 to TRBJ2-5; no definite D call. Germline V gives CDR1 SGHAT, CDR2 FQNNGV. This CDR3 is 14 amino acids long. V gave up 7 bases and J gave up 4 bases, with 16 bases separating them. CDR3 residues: CASTPGGSLETQYF. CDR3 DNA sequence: TGTGCCAGCACCCCGGGCGGCAGCTTAGAGACCCAGTACTTC.

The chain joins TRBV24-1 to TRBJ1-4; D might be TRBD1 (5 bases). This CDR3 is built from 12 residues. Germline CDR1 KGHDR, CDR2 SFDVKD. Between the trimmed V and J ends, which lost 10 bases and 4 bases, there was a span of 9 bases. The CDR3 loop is CATGPGNEKLFF. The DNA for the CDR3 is TGTGCCACGGGGCCTGGTAATGAAAAACTGTTTTTT.

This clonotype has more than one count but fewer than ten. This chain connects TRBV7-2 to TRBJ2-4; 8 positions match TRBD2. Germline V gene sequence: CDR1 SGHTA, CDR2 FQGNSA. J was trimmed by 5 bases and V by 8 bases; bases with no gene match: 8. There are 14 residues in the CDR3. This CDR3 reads CASRYGGGQNIQYF. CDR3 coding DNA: TGTGCCAGCCGGTACGGGGGGGGCCAAAACATTCAGTACTTC.

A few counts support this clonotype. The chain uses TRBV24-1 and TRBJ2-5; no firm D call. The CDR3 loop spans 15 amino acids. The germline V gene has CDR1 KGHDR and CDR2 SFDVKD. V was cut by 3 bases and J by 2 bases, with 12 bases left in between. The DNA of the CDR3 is TGTGCCACCAGTGATGCAACGGAGTTTCAAGAGACCCAGTACTTC. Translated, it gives CATSDATEFQETQYF.

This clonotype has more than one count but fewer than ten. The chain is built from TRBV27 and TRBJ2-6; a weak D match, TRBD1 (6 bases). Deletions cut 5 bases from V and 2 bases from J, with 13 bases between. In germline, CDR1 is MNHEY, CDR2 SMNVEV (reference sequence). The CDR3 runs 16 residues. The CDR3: CASSPLQGAGANVLTF. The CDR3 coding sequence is TGTGCCAGCAGTCCATTACAGGGAGCTGGGGCCAACGTCCTGACTTTC.

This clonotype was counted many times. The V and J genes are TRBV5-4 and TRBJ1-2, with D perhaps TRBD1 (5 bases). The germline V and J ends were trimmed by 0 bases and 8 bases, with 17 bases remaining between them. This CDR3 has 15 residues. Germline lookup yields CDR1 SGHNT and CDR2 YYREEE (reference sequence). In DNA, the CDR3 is TGTGCCAGCAGCTTGGGGGGGTCCTCCTCCGCGGGCTACACCTTC. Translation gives CASSLGGSSSAGYTF. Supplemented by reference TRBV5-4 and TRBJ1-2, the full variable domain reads ETGVTQSPTHLIKTRGQQVTLRCSSQSGHNTVSWYQQALGQGPQFIFQYYREEENGRGNFPPRFSGLQFPNYSSELNVNALELDDSALYLCASSLGGSSSAGYTFGSGTRLTVV.

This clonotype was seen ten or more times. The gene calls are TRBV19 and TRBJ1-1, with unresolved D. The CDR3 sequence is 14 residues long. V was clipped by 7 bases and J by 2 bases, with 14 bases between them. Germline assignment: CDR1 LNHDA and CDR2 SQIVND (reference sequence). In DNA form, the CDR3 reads TGTGCCAGTAAAGTTGGCACGCACAACACTGAAGCTTTCTTT. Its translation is CASKVGTHNTEAFF.

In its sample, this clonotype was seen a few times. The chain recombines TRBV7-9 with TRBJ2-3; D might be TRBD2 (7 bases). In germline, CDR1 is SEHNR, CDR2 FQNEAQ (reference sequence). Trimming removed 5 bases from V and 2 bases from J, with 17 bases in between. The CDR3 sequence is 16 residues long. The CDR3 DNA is TGTGCCAGCAGCCCTCGGGGGGCAGGGAACACAGATACGCAGTATTTT. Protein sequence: CASSPRGAGNTDTQYF.

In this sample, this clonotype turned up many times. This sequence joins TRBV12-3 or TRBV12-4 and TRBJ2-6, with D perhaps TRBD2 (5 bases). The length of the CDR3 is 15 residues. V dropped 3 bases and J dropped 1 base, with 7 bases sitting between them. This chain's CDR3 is CASSFEGSGANVLTF. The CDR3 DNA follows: TGTGCCAGCAGTTTCGAGGGATCTGGGGCCAACGTCCTGACTTTC.

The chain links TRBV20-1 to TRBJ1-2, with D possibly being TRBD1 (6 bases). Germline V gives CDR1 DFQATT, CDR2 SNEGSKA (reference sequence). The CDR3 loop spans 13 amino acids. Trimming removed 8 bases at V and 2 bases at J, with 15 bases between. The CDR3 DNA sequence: TGCAGTTCCTCCGACAGGAGAAACTATGGCTACACCTTC. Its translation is CSSSDRRNYGYTF.

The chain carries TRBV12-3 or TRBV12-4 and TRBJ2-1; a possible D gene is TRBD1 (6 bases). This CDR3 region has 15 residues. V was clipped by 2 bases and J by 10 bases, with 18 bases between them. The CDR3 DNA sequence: TGTGCCAGCAGTTTACCCCCTCGGGCAGGGGCCGAGCAGTTCTTC. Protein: CASSLPPRAGAEQFF.

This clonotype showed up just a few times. This CDR3 reads CASSRGTGRRGQPQHF. In DNA form, the CDR3 reads TGTGCCAGCAGCCGCGGGACAGGGCGTCGGGGGCAGCCCCAGCATTTT. The chain couples TRBV6-6 to TRBJ1-5; 9 nucleotides agree with TRBD1. This CDR3 has 16 residues. Germline lookup yields CDR1 MNHNY and CDR2 SVGAGI (reference sequence). Germline trimming cut 6 bases from V and 7 bases from J; bases unmatched to any gene: 13.

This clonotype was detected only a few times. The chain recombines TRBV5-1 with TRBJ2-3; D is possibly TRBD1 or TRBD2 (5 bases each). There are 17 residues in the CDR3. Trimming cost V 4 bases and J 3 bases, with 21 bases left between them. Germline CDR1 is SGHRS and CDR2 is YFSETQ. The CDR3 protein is CASSVGPPQTQTDTQYF. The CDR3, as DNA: TGCGCCAGCAGCGTGGGACCGCCTCAGACTCAGACAGATACGCAGTATTTT.

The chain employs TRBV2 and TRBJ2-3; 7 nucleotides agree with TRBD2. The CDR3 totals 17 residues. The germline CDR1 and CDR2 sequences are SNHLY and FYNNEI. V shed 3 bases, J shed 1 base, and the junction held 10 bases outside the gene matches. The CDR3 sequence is CASSDQERGMRTDTQYF. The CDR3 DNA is TGTGCCAGCAGTGACCAAGAGCGGGGTATGCGCACAGATACGCAGTATTTT.

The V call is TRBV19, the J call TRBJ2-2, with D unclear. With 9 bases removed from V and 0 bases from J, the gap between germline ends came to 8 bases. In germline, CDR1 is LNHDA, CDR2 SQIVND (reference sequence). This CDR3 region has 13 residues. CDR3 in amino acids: CASEHTNTGELFF. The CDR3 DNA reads TGTGCCAGCGAACACACGAACACCGGGGAGCTGTTTTTT.

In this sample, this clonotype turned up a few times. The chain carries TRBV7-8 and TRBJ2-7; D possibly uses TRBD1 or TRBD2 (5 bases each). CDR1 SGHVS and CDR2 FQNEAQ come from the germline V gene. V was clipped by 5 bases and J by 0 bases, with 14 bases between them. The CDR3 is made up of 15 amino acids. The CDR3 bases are TGTGCCAGCAGCACCCGGGACGCGAGCTCCTACGAGCAGTACTTC. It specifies CASSTRDASSYEQYF.

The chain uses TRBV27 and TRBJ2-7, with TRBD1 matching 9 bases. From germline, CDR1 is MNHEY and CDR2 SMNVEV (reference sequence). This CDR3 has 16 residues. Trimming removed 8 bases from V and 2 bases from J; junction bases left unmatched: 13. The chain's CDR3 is CASGPLGQGGAYEQYV. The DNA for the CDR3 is TGTGCCAGCGGCCCACTGGGACAGGGAGGAGCCTACGAGCAGTACGTC.